Listed below are T cell receptor beta chains from one sample, sequenced in a study of blood T cell repertoires in COVID-19. Libraries were prepared by immunoSEQ multiplex PCR; TCRdb keeps only in-frame clonotypes and omits some of them. The sample has fewer than 400,000 clones; more than 85% are singletons. The material sequenced was peripheral blood. Receptors originate from a human donor in a cohort sampled during active COVID-19. The CDR3 runs from the conserved cysteine through the conserved F or W. D genes are given only for firm matches. Expanded clones are given a class, and other clones once, few, many or no size at all.

. TRBJ2-2 TRBD1 TRBV11-2 16 CASNPLGQGYGWELFF TGTGCCAGCAACCCTTTAGGACAGGGATACGGTTGGGAGCTGTTTTTT
. TRBJ2-3 TRBD2 TRBV19 16 CASSISGRADGDTQYF TGTGCCAGTAGTATATCCGGGAGGGCCGATGGAGATACGCAGTATTTT
many TRBJ2-7 TRBD1 TRBV9 14 CASSPHPDRPTSHF TGTGCCAGCAGCCCCCACCCGGACAGGCCCACTTCACACTTC
. TRBJ2-1 TRBD2 TRBV3-1/TRBV3-2 15 CASSPGTSGSNEQFF TGTGCCAGCAGCCCAGGGACTAGCGGGAGTAATGAGCAGTTCTTC
. TRBJ2-1 TRBD2 TRBV30 17 CAWGTSGGPQSGNEQFF TGTGCCTGGGGGACTAGCGGGGGCCCCCAATCAGGCAATGAGCAGTTCTTC
few TRBJ1-1 . TRBV11-2 14 CASSLTGLNTEAFF TGTGCCAGCAGTTTAACAGGATTGAACACTGAAGCTTTCTTT
. TRBJ2-5 . TRBV12-3/TRBV12-4 13 CASSIWTEETQYF TGTGCCAGCAGCATATGGACAGAAGAGACCCAGTACTTC
few TRBJ1-1 TRBD1 TRBV19 15 CASSPRGQGEEGAFF TGTGCCAGTAGTCCACGGGGACAGGGAGAGGAGGGAGCTTTCTTT
few TRBJ2-1 . TRBV7-7 16 CASSLFEFGLDNEQFF TGTGCCAGCAGCTTATTCGAGTTTGGTTTGGACAATGAGCAGTTCTTC
. TRBJ2-3 TRBD2 TRBV4-2 21 CASSRTPGREIILFPTDTQYF TGTGCCAGCAGCCGCACCCCTGGGCGGGAGATTATCTTATTCCCCACAGATACGCAGTATTTT
once TRBJ2-2 TRBD2 TRBV28 18 CASSLAGGLALGAGELFF TGTGCCAGCAGTTTAGCAGGGGGACTAGCGCTCGGGGCCGGGGAGCTGTTTTTT
. TRBJ2-1 TRBD1 TRBV29-1 13 CSCGQAGQVKRFF TGCAGCTGCGGTCAGGCCGGACAGGTTAAGCGGTTCTTC
. TRBJ1-2 . TRBV28 11 CASTTTYGYTF TGTGCCAGCACCACAACCTATGGCTACACCTTC
. TRBJ1-2 TRBD1 TRBV5-1 19 CASSTGTGDTRDENYGYTF TGCGCCAGCAGCACCGGGACAGGAGACACCCGAGATGAAAACTATGGCTACACCTTC
. TRBJ2-1 . TRBV19 17 CASSISPTDPGGGRRFF TGTGCCAGTAGTATAAGCCCGACAGACCCAGGAGGAGGGAGAAGGTTCTTC
few TRBJ2-4 . TRBV4-1 16 CASSQNDGGRKNIQYF TGCGCCAGCAGCCAAAACGACGGGGGAAGAAAAAACATTCAGTACTTC
. TRBJ2-3 TRBD2 TRBV7-9 16 CASNERGAATTDTQYF TGTGCCAGCAACGAGCGGGGGGCCGCAACCACAGATACGCAGTATTTT
. TRBJ2-7 . TRBV30 14 CAWSGRVRTYEQYF TGTGCCTGGAGTGGGCGGGTTCGGACCTACGAGCAGTACTTC
. TRBJ2-3 . TRBV4-2 16 CASSHNPGLYTDTQYF TGTGCCAGCAGCCACAACCCGGGACTGTACACAGATACGCAGTATTTT
once TRBJ1-2 . TRBV18 14 CASSARLRQDGYTF TGTGCCAGCTCAGCTCGATTGAGACAGGATGGCTACACCTTC
. TRBJ2-7 TRBD2 TRBV10-3 19 CAISESKLAGVWRPYEQYF TGTGCCATCAGTGAGTCGAAACTAGCGGGAGTTTGGAGGCCCTACGAGCAGTACTTC
. TRBJ1-4 . TRBV9 14 CASSLDSVNEKLFF TGTGCCAGCAGCCTAGACAGTGTCAATGAAAAACTGTTTTTT
. TRBJ1-1 . TRBV28 13 CASSLITNTEAFF TGTGCCAGCAGCCTCATCACAAACACTGAAGCTTTCTTT
. TRBJ2-5 TRBD2 TRBV4-2 16 CASSQALAGGQETQYF TGTGCCAGCAGCCAAGCCCTAGCGGGGGGGCAAGAGACCCAGTACTTC
. TRBJ2-3 . TRBV5-1 15 CASRVTVLSTDTQYF TGCGCCAGCAGGGTGACAGTCCTTAGCACAGATACGCAGTATTTT
. TRBJ1-2 . TRBV21-1 13 CASSKPEGHGYTF TGTGCCAGCAGCAAACCCGAGGGCCATGGCTACACCTTC
. TRBJ2-3 . TRBV7-2 13 CASSLVSPDTQYF TGTGCCAGCAGCTTAGTTAGTCCAGATACGCAGTATTTT
few TRBJ2-5 TRBD1 TRBV4-2 18 CASSQDPLVLQGQETQYF TGTGCCAGCAGCCAAGATCCACTCGTTTTACAGGGGCAAGAGACCCAGTACTTC
. TRBJ2-3 TRBD2 TRBV3-1/TRBV3-2 18 CASSQGLAGGGNTDTQYF TGTGCCAGCAGCCAGGGACTAGCGGGGGGCGGAAACACAGATACGCAGTATTTT
. TRBJ1-5 . TRBV7-2 15 CASSYTQGSNQPQHF TGTGCCAGCAGCTACACCCAGGGGTCCAATCAGCCCCAGCATTTT
. TRBJ1-2 TRBD1 TRBV19 11 CASWTGDGYTF TGTGCCAGCTGGACAGGGGATGGCTACACCTTC
. TRBJ1-2 . TRBV5-1 13 CASSLAPRDGYTF TGCGCCAGCAGCTTGGCCCCCAGGGATGGCTACACCTTC
. TRBJ1-2 . TRBV6-5 13 CASSYGGRRGYTF TGTGCCAGCAGTTACGGGGGCCGCCGAGGCTACACCTTC
. TRBJ1-2 . TRBV28 12 CASSLPTFPHTF TGTGCCAGCAGTTTACCTACCTTTCCCCACACCTTC
. TRBJ1-1 . TRBV19 15 CASSMRTGLGVEAFF TGTGCCAGTAGCATGAGGACGGGTTTGGGAGTTGAAGCTTTCTTT
. TRBJ2-7 TRBD1 TRBV29-1 15 CSANGVTGSPYEQYF TGCAGCGCCAACGGCGTGACAGGGTCCCCCTACGAGCAGTACTTC
. TRBJ2-1 . TRBV27 16 CASSFSGGELYNEQFF TGTGCCAGCAGTTTTTCGGGGGGCGAACTTTACAATGAGCAGTTCTTC
once TRBJ1-5 TRBD1 TRBV28 15 CASSWDRISNQPQHF TGTGCCAGCAGCTGGGACAGGATCAGCAATCAGCCCCAGCATTTT
once TRBJ2-1 TRBD2 TRBV7-3 15 CASSVTSGSGNEQFF TGTGCCAGCAGCGTTACTAGCGGGAGTGGTAATGAGCAGTTCTTC
. TRBJ2-2 TRBD2 TRBV5-1 14 CASSRGGDTGELFF TGCGCCAGCAGCCGGGGGGGAGACACCGGGGAGCTGTTTTTT
. TRBJ2-5 TRBD1 TRBV7-7 17 CASSSFPPGQRQETQYF TGTGCCAGCAGCTCCTTCCCCCCGGGACAGAGGCAAGAGACCCAGTACTTC
. TRBJ2-3 TRBD2 TRBV7-2 16 CASSLAGGPGTDTQYF TGTGCCAGCAGCTTGGCGGGAGGGCCGGGCACAGATACGCAGTATTTT
once TRBJ2-1 . TRBV5-4 15 CASSFRVAAYNEQFF TGTGCCAGCAGCTTTCGGGTTGCCGCCTACAATGAGCAGTTCTTC
. TRBJ2-3 TRBD1 TRBV6-1 16 CASSEHSGGIADTQYF TGTGCCAGCAGTGAACATTCAGGGGGCATCGCAGATACGCAGTATTTT
. TRBJ1-1 TRBD1 TRBV11-2 15 CASSTDRGPSTEAFF TGTGCCAGCAGCACCGACAGGGGGCCTTCCACTGAAGCTTTCTTT